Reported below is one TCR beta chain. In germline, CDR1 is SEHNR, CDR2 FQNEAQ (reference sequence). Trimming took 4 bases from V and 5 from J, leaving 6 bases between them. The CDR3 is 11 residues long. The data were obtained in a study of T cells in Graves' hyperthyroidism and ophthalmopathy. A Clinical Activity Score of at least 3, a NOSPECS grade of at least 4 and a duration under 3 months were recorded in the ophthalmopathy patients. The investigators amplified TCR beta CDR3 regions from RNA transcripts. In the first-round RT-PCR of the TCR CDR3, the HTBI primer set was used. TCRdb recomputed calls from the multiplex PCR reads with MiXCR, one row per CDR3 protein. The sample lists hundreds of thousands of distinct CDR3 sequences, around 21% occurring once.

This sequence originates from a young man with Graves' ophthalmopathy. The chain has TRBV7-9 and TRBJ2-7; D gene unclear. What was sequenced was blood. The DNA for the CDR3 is TGTGCCAGCAGCTGGGCCGACGAGCAGTACTTC. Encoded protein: CASSWADEQYF.